This record covers a single TCR beta chain. Its antigen remains unidentified. The read terminates 3 residues before the CDR3 end, so the remaining end is supplied by the germline J gene. Some clones are missing from TCRdb's copy, which holds only in-frame ones; the method was immunoSEQ multiplex PCR. This table holds roughly 22,000 clones. V was trimmed by 0 bases and J by 0 bases, leaving 11 bases between them. The germline V gene has CDR1 DFQATT and CDR2 SNEGSKA (reference sequence). This CDR3 has 15 residues. All participants had a single incident cervical HPV16 infection, and prevalent HPV16 infections were excluded. The data stem from a study of T cells in women clearing cervical HPV infection. Study-wide context: For cases, blood was sampled a median about 150 days after lesion detection, interquartile range roughly 90 to 210 days.

Points from the study as a whole: A classifier using richness and V gene abundances reached an AUC of approximately 0.79.

The J gene is TRBJ1-1, the V gene TRBV20-1; tentatively, D is TRBD1 (6 bases). This TCR came from a woman between 18 and 69 years old with a cervical HPV16 infection that either progressed to CIN3+ or cleared (not recorded which). The sequencing sample was made of blood buffy coat. CDR3 in amino acids: CSARDSGQLNTEAFF. Partial CDR3 DNA: TGCAGTGCTAGAGATTCAGGACAGTTGAACACTGAA.